Below are 27 T cell receptor beta chains sequenced from a single sample in a study of OX40 agonist ivuxolimab in advanced cancers. The repertoire was sequenced with immunoSEQ multiplex PCR; TCRdb's copy has only in-frame clones and lacks some. The data show about 66,000 clones, 77% seen once. Source: CD4+ or CD8+ T cells sorted from blood, taken in a trial of the OX40 agonist ivuxolimab. These receptors were collected from an adult with an advanced solid tumor such as melanoma, head and neck, liver or kidney cancer.

V usage is TRBV7-2 and J usage is TRBJ2-5; maybe TRBD2 (7 bases). CDR1 and CDR2 (germline): SGHTA, FQGNSA. The CDR3 has 17 amino acids. The V and J ends lost 3 bases and 1 base respectively, with 18 bases between them. The CDR3 here is CASSLRARGATQETQYF. Written as DNA, the CDR3 is TGTGCCAGCAGCTTGAGAGCTCGGGGGGCCACCCAAGAGACCCAGTACTTC.

V gene TRBV7-6 combines with J gene TRBJ2-7; D possibly corresponds to TRBD1 (6 bases). Per germline, CDR1 SGHVS and CDR2 FNYEAQ. The CDR3 loop spans 15 amino acids. The ends were cut back, 0 bases at V and 5 bases at J, with 14 bases in the middle. The CDR3 DNA reads TGTGCCAGCAGCTTAGCTGGCCAGGGGATTGACGAGCAGTACTTC. It specifies CASSLAGQGIDEQYF.

This clone was found a few times. V and J are TRBV6-7 and TRBJ1-5; D remains ambiguous. TRBV6-7 is classed as an ORF, of uncertain function. CDR3 size: 14 residues. With 3 bases removed from V and 5 bases from J, the gap between germline ends came to 11 bases. The CDR3 here is CASSYRTTHQPQHF. CDR3 in DNA: TGTGCCAGCAGTTATCGCACTACCCATCAGCCCCAGCATTTT.

J is TRBJ1-1 and V is TRBV11-2; D ambiguous. Trimming shortened V by 0 bases and J by 1 base, and 9 bases separated the two germline ends. Germline V gene sequence: CDR1 SGHAT, CDR2 FQNNGV. The CDR3 is 15 residues long. The CDR3 sequence: CASSLESRGNTEAFF. In DNA, the CDR3 is TGTGCCAGCAGCTTAGAATCGCGGGGGAACACTGAAGCTTTCTTT.

The rearrangement joins TRBV6-1 to TRBJ1-5; TRBD1 might be the D (5 bases). V lost 6 bases and J 5 bases, leaving 17 bases between the germline ends. The CDR3 spans 15 residues. Germline V CDR1 and CDR2: MNHNS, SASEGT. The CDR3 nucleotides are TGTGCCAGCAGGGACCGGGGGGGGATAGATCAGCCCCAGCATTTT. It codes for CASRDRGGIDQPQHF.

A single count supports this clone. The chain uses TRBV28 and TRBJ1-3; 9 bases fit TRBD1. With 5 bases clipped from V and 1 base from J, the junction kept 6 bases outside the gene matches. The CDR3 is 16 residues long. Germline CDR1 MDHEN, CDR2 SYDVKM. CDR3 loop: CASSPGTGLSGNTIYF. DNA for the CDR3: TGTGCCAGCAGTCCTGGGACAGGGTTATCTGGAAACACCATATATTTT.

The chain is built from TRBV30 and TRBJ2-5; D remains unclear. CDR1 and CDR2 (germline): GTSNPN, SVGIG (reference sequence). This CDR3 comprises 11 residues. The ends were cut back, 4 bases at V and 2 bases at J, with 5 bases in the middle. In DNA, the CDR3 is TGTGCCTGGACCACTCAAGAGACCCAGTACTTC. It yields the protein CAWTTQETQYF. The variable domain in full, completed from reference TRBV30 and TRBJ2-5, reads SQTIHQWPATLVQPVGSPLSLECTVEGTSNPNLYWYRQAAGRGLQLLFYSVGIGQISSEVPQNLSASRPQDRQFILSSKKLLLSDSGFYLCAWTTQETQYFGPGTRLLVL.

The chain links TRBV7-4 to TRBJ2-7, with 10 positions matching TRBD2. This CDR3 is built from 20 residues. Germline V gives CDR1 SGHVT, CDR2 SQSDAQ. The V segment lost 3 bases and the J segment 0 bases; nucleotides outside the gene matches: 17. For the CDR3, the DNA is TGTGCCAGCAGCTTGGGGAAAGTAGCGGGGGGACTCTTTATCTCCTACGAGCAGTACTTC. It encodes CASSLGKVAGGLFISYEQYF.

The genes are TRBV10-3 and TRBJ2-7; D may be TRBD1 (6 bases). This CDR3 is built from 14 residues. V was pared by 5 bases and J by 2 bases, with 13 bases between. Germline CDR1 is ENHRY and CDR2 is SYGVKD. The CDR3 region is CAISHPTGTYEQYF. CDR3 nucleotides: TGTGCCATCAGTCACCCGACAGGTACCTACGAGCAGTACTTC.

The chain combines TRBV18 with TRBJ1-5; weak D call: TRBD1 (6 bases). Germline V CDR1 and CDR2: KGHSH, LQKENI. The CDR3 runs 14 residues. Trimming removed 11 bases at V and 1 base at J, with 15 bases between. The CDR3 sequence: CASGGGASNQPQHF. CDR3 coding DNA: TGTGCCTCAGGCGGGGGGGCGAGCAATCAGCCCCAGCATTTT.

The genes are TRBV5-4 and TRBJ1-2; D gene uncertain. The CDR3 covers 12 residues. Trimming shortened V by 4 bases and J by 7 bases, and 11 bases separated the two germline ends. Germline lookup yields CDR1 SGHNT and CDR2 YYREEE (reference sequence). The CDR3 reads CASSPRSSGYTF. CDR3 nucleotides: TGTGCCAGCAGCCCTCGGTCCTCTGGCTACACCTTC. Filled out from reference TRBV5-4 and TRBJ1-2, the complete variable domain reads ETGVTQSPTHLIKTRGQQVTLRCSSQSGHNTVSWYQQALGQGPQFIFQYYREEENGRGNFPPRFSGLQFPNYSSELNVNALELDDSALYLCASSPRSSGYTFGSGTRLTVV.

The chain recombines TRBV4-2 with TRBJ2-2; TRBD2 agrees at 10 bases. Germline loops: CDR1 LGHNA, CDR2 YNFKEQ. With V trimmed by 3 bases and J by 5 bases, 18 bases remained unmatched. The CDR3 is 20 residues long. The CDR3: CASSQEPLRAGGFRTGELFF. CDR3 in DNA: TGTGCCAGCAGCCAGGAACCTTTACGAGCGGGAGGGTTTCGGACCGGGGAGCTGTTTTTT.

This clone was counted once. V and J are TRBV28 and TRBJ2-5; D is unresolved. V was clipped by 6 bases and J by 5 bases, with 19 bases between them. This CDR3 comprises 15 residues. From germline, CDR1 is MDHEN and CDR2 SYDVKM. CDR3 in DNA: TGTGCCAGCAGCTTAAGTGTGGCTGGGGTGGAGACCCAGTACTTC. It is translated as CASSLSVAGVETQYF. Full variable domain (remainder filled in from reference TRBV28 and TRBJ2-5): DVKVTQSSRYLVKRTGEKVFLECVQDMDHENMFWYRQDPGLGLRLIYFSYDVKMKEKGDIPEGYSVSREKKERFSLILESASTNQTSMYLCASSLSVAGVETQYFGPGTRLLVL.

V and J are TRBV25-1 and TRBJ2-6, with D perhaps TRBD2 (5 bases). Trimming took off 3 bases at V and 3 bases at J, with 9 bases between the two ends. The CDR3 sequence is 15 residues long. Germline values: CDR1 MGHDK, CDR2 SYGVNS. The chain's CDR3 is CASSDPGVGANVLTF. The CDR3 bases are TGTGCCAGCAGTGACCCCGGGGTTGGGGCCAACGTCCTGACTTTC.

The chain couples TRBV29-1 to TRBJ2-7, with TRBD1 identical over 8 bases. The CDR3 is 16 residues long. Germline V lookup: CDR1 SQVTM, CDR2 ANQGSEA. The J segment lost 0 bases and the V segment lost 3 bases, leaving 10 bases of the junction unmatched. CDR3 bases: TGCAGCGTTGAGGCAAGACAGGGGTTGGTCTCCTACGAGCAGTACTTC. Encoded protein: CSVEARQGLVSYEQYF.

This chain links TRBV2 with TRBJ2-2; tentative D call: TRBD2 (5 bases). The CDR3 extends over 13 amino acids. V was shortened by 8 bases and J by 4 bases, with 11 bases between the two germline ends. Germline values: CDR1 SNHLY, CDR2 FYNNEI. This CDR3 is CASGQRFTGELFF. The CDR3 DNA follows: TGTGCCAGCGGGCAGCGGTTCACCGGGGAGCTGTTTTTT. Based on the CDR3 plus reference TRBV2 and TRBJ2-2, the full variable domain is EPEVTQTPSHQVTQMGQEVILRCVPISNHLYFYWYRQILGQKVEFLVSFYNNEISEKSEIFDDQFSVERPDGSNFTLKIRSTKLEDSAMYFCASGQRFTGELFFGEGSRLTVL.

The J gene is TRBJ2-1, the V gene TRBV7-8; weak D call: TRBD1 (6 bases). The V gene's germline CDR1 is SGHVS and CDR2 FQNEAQ. This CDR3 has 19 amino acids. Trimming removed 2 bases from V and 2 bases from J, with 22 bases in between. The CDR3 region is CASSLPSRKTGVAYNEQFF. CDR3 coding DNA: TGTGCCAGCAGCTTACCGTCGCGAAAGACAGGAGTAGCCTACAATGAGCAGTTCTTC.

J is TRBJ1-5 and V is TRBV4-1; no clear D. The germline V and J ends were trimmed by 0 bases and 4 bases, with 16 bases remaining between them. This CDR3 region has 17 residues. Germline CDR1 is MGHRA and CDR2 is YSYEKL. The CDR3, as DNA: TGCGCCAGCAGCCAAGACGTCGTCGGAGAAGGGAATCAGCCCCAGCATTTT. It specifies CASSQDVVGEGNQPQHF.

The chain couples TRBV6-5 to TRBJ2-5, with 7 bases that match TRBD2. CDR3 size: 15 residues. Germline V gene data show CDR1 as MNHEY and CDR2 as SVGAGI. V gave up 3 bases and J gave up 4 bases; unmatched junction bases: 8. CDR3 region: CASSYRGGRGETQYF. CDR3 sequence (DNA): TGTGCCAGCAGTTATAGGGGCGGGAGAGGAGAGACCCAGTACTTC.

This chain links TRBV19 with TRBJ1-1; possible D gene TRBD1, 6 bases. The CDR3 length is 15 residues. Germline V gene sequence: CDR1 LNHDA, CDR2 SQIVND (reference sequence). V was cut by 7 bases and J by 0 bases, with 15 bases left in between. The CDR3: CASKRETGMNTEAFF. The CDR3 DNA follows: TGTGCCAGTAAGAGAGAAACAGGGATGAACACTGAAGCTTTCTTT.

This clone was seen just once. The CDR3 region has the DNA TGCGCCAGCAGCTCACAGGTTAACTCCTACGAGCAGTACTTC. Translated: CASSSQVNSYEQYF. The genes are TRBV5-1 and TRBJ2-7, with D possibly being TRBD1 (5 bases). Trimming pared 3 bases from V and 0 bases from J, leaving 10 bases between. This CDR3 comprises 14 residues. CDR1 is SGHRS and CDR2 is YFSETQ in the germline V gene. The full variable domain, rest sourced from reference TRBV5-1 and TRBJ2-7, is KAGVTQTPRYLIKTRGQQVTLSCSPISGHRSVSWYQQTPGQGLQFLFEYFSETQRNKGNFPGRFSGRQFSNSRSEMNVSTLELGDSALYLCASSSQVNSYEQYFGPGTRLTVT.

The chain carries TRBV29-1 and TRBJ2-5; tentatively, D is TRBD1 or TRBD2 (7 bases each). Germline CDR1 is SQVTM and CDR2 is ANQGSEA. The CDR3 contains 13 residues. The V end was cut by 6 bases, the J end by 5 bases, with 16 bases between. CDR3 nucleotide sequence: TGCAGCGTCACAGGGGAGGGGCGGGAGACCCAGTACTTC. Residues: CSVTGEGRETQYF.

The genes are TRBV5-5 and TRBJ1-5, with D possibly being TRBD1 (5 bases). Germline values: CDR1 SGHKS, CDR2 YYEKEE (reference sequence). The CDR3 is 18 amino acids. Trimming took 5 bases from V and 6 from J, leaving 27 bases between them. In nucleotides, the CDR3 is TGTGCCAGCAGGCCCCGGGACCCCTCACTCTATCCGGGTCAGCCCCAGCATTTT. Amino acids: CASRPRDPSLYPGQPQHF.

The CDR3 DNA sequence: TGTGCCAGCAGCCGGTCGTTCGGGGAGGGGACTGAAGCTTTCTTT. Translated: CASSRSFGEGTEAFF. The chain has TRBV4-2 and TRBJ1-1; D possibly corresponds to TRBD1 (5 bases). Germline assignment: CDR1 LGHNA and CDR2 YNFKEQ. CDR3 size: 15 residues. V was cut by 4 bases and J by 5 bases, with 17 bases left in between.

This chain links TRBV7-8 with TRBJ2-2; tentative D call: TRBD2 (6 bases). CDR3 size: 15 residues. Germline V gives CDR1 SGHVS, CDR2 FQNEAQ. Trimming shortened V by 2 bases and J by 5 bases, and 12 bases separated the two germline ends. CDR3 region: CASSLQRRETGELFF. In nucleotides, the CDR3 is TGTGCCAGCAGCTTACAACGGAGGGAAACCGGGGAGCTGTTTTTT.

J is TRBJ2-5 and V is TRBV5-1; D not resolved. Germline CDR1 and CDR2: SGHRS and YFSETQ. The CDR3 runs to 14 residues. Between the trimmed V and J ends, which lost 1 base and 1 base, there was a span of 8 bases. This CDR3 is CASSLSPSQETQYF. The CDR3 DNA is TGCGCCAGCAGCTTGTCCCCCAGCCAAGAGACCCAGTACTTC.

V is TRBV6-1 and J is TRBJ1-4, with D tentatively TRBD1 (5 bases). The CDR3 has 15 residues. Trimming pared 2 bases from V and 4 bases from J, leaving 11 bases between. Looked up from germline, CDR1 is MNHNS and CDR2 is SASEGT. DNA of the CDR3: TGTGCCAGCAGTGAATCGGCAGGGAATAATGAAAAACTGTTTTTT. This encodes CASSESAGNNEKLFF.